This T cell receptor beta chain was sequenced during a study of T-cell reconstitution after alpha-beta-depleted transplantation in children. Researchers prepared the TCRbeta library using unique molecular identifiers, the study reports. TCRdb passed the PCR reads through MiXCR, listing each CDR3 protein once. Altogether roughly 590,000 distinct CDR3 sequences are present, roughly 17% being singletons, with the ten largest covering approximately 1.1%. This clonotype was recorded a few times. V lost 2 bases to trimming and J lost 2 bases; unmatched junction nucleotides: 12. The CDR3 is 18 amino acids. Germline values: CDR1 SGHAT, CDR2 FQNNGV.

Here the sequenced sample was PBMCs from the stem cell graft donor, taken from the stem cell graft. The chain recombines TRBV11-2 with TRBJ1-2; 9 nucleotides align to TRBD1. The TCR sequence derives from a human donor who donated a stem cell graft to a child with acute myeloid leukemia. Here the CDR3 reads CASSLNFVGTGSNYGYTF. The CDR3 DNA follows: TGTGCCAGCAGCTTAAATTTTGTGGGGACAGGGTCAAACTATGGCTACACCTTC.